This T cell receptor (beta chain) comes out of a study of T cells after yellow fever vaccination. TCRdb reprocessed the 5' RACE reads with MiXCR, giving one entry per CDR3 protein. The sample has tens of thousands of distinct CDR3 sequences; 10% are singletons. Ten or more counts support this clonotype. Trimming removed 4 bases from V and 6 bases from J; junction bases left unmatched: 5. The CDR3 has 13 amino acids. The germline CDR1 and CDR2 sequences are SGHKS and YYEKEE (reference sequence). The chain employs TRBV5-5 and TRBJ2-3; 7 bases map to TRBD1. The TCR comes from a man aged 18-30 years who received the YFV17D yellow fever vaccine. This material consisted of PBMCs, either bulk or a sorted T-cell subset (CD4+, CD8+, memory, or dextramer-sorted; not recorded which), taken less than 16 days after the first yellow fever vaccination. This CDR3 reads CASSRQGTDTQYF. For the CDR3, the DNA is TGTGCCAGCAGCCGACAGGGTACGGATACGCAGTATTTT.